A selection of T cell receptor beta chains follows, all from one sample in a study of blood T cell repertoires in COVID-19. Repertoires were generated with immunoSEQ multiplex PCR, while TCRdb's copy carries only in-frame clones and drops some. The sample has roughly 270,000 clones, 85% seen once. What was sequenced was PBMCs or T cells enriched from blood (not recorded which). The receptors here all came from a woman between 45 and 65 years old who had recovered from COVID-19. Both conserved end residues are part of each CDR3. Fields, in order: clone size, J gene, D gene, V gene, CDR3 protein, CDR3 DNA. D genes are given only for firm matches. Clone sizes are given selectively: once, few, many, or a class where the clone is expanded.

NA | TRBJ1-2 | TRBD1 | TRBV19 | CASSTDREGGYTF | TGTGCCAGTAGTACAGACAGGGAGGGAGGCTACACCTTC
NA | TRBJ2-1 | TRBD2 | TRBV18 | CASSPTTSGSGYEQFF | TGTGCCAGCTCACCGACGACTAGCGGGAGTGGGTATGAGCAGTTCTTC
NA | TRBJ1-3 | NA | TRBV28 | CASSSWTTGGNTIYF | TGTGCCAGCAGCTCATGGACAACAGGTGGAAACACCATATATTTT
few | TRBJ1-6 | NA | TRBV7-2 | CASSLGLAENSPLHF | TGTGCCAGCAGCTTAGGTCTCGCGGAGAATTCACCCCTCCACTTT
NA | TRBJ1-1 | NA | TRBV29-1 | CSVESDILNTEAFF | TGCAGCGTTGAATCGGACATTCTGAACACTGAAGCTTTCTTT
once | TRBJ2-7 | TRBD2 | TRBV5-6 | CASSLRTSGGLNEQYF | TGTGCCAGCAGCTTACGGACTAGCGGGGGGCTAAACGAGCAGTACTTC
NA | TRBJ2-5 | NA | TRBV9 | CASSLRGASQETQYF | TGTGCCAGCAGCCTCCGGGGAGCTAGCCAAGAGACCCAGTACTTC
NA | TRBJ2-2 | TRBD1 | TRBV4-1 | CASSQGNRGVAGELFF | TGCGCCAGCAGCCAAGGAAACAGGGGCGTTGCTGGGGAGCTGTTTTTT
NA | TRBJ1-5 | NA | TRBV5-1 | CASSPGGGRGNQPQHF | TGCGCCAGCAGCCCGGGGGGGGGCCGGGGCAATCAGCCCCAGCATTTT
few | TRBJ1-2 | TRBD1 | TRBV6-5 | CASSPGGNYGYTF | TGTGCCAGCAGTCCAGGGGGGAACTATGGCTACACCTTC
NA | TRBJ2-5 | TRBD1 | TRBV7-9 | CASSSTKQGARRETQYF | TGTGCCAGCAGCTCCACGAAACAGGGGGCTCGTAGGGAGACCCAGTACTTC
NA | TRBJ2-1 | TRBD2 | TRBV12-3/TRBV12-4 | CASSRLSGGEQFF | TGTGCCAGCAGTCGCCTTAGCGGGGGGGAGCAGTTCTTC
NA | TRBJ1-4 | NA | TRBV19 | CASLTPSEEKLFF | TGTGCCAGTCTGACCCCATCGGAGGAAAAACTGTTTTTT
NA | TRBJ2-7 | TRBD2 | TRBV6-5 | CASRPGTSRIYEQYF | TGTGCCAGCAGGCCCGGGACTAGCAGGATTTACGAGCAGTACTTC
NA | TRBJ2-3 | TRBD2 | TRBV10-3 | CAISEGTSGTDTQYF | TGTGCCATCAGTGAGGGGACTAGCGGGACGGATACGCAGTATTTT
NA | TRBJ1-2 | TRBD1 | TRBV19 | CASRTGFYGYTF | TGTGCCAGTCGGACAGGGTTCTATGGCTACACCTTC
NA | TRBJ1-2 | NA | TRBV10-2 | CASRGQAYGYTF | TGCGCCAGCAGGGGGCAAGCCTATGGCTACACCTTC